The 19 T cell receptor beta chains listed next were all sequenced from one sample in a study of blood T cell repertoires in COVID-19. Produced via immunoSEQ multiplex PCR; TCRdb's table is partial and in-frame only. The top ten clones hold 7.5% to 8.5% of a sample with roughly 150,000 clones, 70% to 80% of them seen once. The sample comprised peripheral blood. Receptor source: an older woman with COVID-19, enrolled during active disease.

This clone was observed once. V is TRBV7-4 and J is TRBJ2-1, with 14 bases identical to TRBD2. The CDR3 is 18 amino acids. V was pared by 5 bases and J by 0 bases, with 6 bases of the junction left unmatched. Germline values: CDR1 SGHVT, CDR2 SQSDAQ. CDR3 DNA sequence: TGTGCCAGCAGCCCCCGGACTAGCGGGGGGAGCTCCTACAATGAGCAGTTCTTC. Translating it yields CASSPRTSGGSSYNEQFF. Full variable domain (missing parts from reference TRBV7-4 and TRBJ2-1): GAGVSQSPRYKVAKRGRDVALRCDSISGHVTLYWYRQTLGQGSEVLTYSQSDAQRDKSGRPSGRFSAERPERSVSTLKIQRTEQGDSAVYLCASSPRTSGGSSYNEQFFGPGTRLTVL.

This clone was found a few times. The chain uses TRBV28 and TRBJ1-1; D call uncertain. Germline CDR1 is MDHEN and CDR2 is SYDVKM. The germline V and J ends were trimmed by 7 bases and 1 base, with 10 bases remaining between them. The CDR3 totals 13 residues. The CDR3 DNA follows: TGTGCCAGCACCAAGACACCGAACACTGAAGCTTTCTTT. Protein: CASTKTPNTEAFF.

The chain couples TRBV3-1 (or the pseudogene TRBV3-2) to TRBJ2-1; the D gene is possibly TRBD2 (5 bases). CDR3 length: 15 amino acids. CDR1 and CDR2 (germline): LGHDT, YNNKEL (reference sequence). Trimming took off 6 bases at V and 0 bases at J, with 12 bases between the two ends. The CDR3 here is CASRVDSNSYNEQFF. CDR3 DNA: TGTGCCAGCAGAGTGGACTCGAACTCCTACAATGAGCAGTTCTTC.

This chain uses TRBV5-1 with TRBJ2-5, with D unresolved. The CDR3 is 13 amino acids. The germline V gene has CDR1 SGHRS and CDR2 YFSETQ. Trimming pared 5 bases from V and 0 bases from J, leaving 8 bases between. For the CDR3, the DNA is TGCGCCAGCAGAACCGCTAACCAAGAGACCCAGTACTTC. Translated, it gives CASRTANQETQYF.

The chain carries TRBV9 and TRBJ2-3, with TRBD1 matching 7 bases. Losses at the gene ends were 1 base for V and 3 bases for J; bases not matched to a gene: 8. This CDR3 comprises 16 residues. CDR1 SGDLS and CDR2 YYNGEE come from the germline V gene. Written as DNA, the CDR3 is TGTGCCAGCAGCGTACTCACAGGGGTGAGGACAGATACGCAGTATTTT. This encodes CASSVLTGVRTDTQYF.

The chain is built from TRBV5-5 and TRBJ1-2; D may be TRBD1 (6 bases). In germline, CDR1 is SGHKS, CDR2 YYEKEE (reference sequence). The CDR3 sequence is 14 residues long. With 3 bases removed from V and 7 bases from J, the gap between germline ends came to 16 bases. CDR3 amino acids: CASSSTSGVGGYTF. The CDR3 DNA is TGTGCCAGCAGCTCGACCTCAGGGGTGGGTGGCTACACCTTC. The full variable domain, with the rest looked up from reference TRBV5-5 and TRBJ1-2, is DAGVTQSPTHLIKTRGQQVTLRCSPISGHKSVSWYQQVLGQGPQFIFQYYEKEERGRGNFPDRFSARQFPNYSSELNVNALLLGDSALYLCASSSTSGVGGYTFGSGTRLTVV.

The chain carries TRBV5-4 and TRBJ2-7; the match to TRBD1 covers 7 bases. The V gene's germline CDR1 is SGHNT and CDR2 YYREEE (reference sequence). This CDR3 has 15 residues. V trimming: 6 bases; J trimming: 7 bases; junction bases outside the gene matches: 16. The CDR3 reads CASKKRAGGSNEQYF. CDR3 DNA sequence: TGTGCCAGCAAGAAACGGGCAGGGGGTTCAAATGAGCAGTACTTC.

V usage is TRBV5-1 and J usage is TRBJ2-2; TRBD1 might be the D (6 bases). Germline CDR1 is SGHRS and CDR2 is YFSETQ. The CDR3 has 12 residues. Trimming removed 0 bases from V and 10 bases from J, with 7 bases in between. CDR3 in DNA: TGCGCCAGCAGCTTGGGACAGGCGGAGCTGTTTTTT. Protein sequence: CASSLGQAELFF.

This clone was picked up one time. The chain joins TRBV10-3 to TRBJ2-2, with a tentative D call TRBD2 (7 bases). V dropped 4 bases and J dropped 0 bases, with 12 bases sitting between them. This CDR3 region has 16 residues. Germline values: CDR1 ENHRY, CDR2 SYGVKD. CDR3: CAISGGGSANTGELFF. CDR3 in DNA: TGTGCCATCAGTGGGGGGGGCTCAGCGAACACCGGGGAGCTGTTTTTT.

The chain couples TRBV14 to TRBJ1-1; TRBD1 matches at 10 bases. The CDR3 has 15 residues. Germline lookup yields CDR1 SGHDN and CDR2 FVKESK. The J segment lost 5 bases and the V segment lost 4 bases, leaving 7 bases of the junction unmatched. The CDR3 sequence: CASSPTRTGGTEAFF. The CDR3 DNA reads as TGTGCCAGCAGCCCTACCCGGACAGGGGGAACTGAAGCTTTCTTT. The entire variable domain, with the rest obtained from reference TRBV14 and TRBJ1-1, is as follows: EAGVTQFPSHSVIEKGQTVTLRCDPISGHDNLYWYRRVMGKEIKFLLHFVKESKQDESGMPNNRFLAERTGGTYSTLKVQPAELEDSGVYFCASSPTRTGGTEAFFGQGTRLTVV.

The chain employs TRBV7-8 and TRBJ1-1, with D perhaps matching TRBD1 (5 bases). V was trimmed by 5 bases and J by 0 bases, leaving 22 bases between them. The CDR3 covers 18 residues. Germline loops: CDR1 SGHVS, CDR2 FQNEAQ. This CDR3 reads CASSLSYLDSIMNTEAFF. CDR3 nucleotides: TGTGCCAGCAGCCTATCCTACCTTGACAGCATTATGAACACTGAAGCTTTCTTT. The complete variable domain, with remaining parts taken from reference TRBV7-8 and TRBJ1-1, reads GAGVSQSPRYKVAKRGQDVALRCDPISGHVSLFWYQQALGQGPEFLTYFQNEAQLDKSGLPSDRFFAERPEGSVSTLKIQRTQQEDSAVYLCASSLSYLDSIMNTEAFFGQGTRLTVV.

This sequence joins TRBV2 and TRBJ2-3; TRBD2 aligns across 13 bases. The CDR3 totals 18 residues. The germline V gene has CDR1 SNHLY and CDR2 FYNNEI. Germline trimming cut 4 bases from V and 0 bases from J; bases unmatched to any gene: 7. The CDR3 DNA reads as TGTGCCAGCAGTGTGCGGACTAGCGGGGGTGCTAGCACAGATACGCAGTATTTT. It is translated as CASSVRTSGGASTDTQYF.

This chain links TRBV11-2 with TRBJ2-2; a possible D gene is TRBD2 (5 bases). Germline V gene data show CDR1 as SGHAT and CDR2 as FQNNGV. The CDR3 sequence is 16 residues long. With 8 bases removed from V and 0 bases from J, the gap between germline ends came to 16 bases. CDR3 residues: CASPHGNHANTGELFF. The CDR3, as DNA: TGTGCCAGCCCCCACGGGAACCACGCGAACACCGGGGAGCTGTTTTTT.

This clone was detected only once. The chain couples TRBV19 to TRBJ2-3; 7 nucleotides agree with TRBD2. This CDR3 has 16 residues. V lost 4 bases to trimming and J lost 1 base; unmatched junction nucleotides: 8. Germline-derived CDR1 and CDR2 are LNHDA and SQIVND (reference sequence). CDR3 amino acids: CASSTLVAGGTDTQYF. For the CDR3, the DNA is TGTGCCAGTAGTACCCTAGTGGCGGGAGGCACAGATACGCAGTATTTT.

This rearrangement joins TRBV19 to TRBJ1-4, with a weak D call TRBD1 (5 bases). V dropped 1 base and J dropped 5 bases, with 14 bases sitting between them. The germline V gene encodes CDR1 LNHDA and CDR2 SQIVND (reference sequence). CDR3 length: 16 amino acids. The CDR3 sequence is CASSIARGAGNEKLFF. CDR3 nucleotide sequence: TGTGCCAGTAGTATAGCAAGGGGCGCCGGAAATGAAAAACTGTTTTTT.

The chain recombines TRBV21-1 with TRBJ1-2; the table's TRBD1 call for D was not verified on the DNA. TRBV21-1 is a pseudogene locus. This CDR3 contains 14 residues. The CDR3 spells CAPRGGQGVYGYTF. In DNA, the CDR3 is TGTGCCCCCCGGGGGGGACAGGGGGTCTATGGCTACACCTTC.

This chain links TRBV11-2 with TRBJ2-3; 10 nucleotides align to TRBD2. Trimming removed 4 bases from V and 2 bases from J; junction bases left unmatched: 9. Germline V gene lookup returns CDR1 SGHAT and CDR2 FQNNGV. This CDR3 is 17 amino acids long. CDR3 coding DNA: TGTGCCAGCAGCTCGTACCTAGCGGGGGCCGTCACAGATACGCAGTATTTT. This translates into CASSSYLAGAVTDTQYF.

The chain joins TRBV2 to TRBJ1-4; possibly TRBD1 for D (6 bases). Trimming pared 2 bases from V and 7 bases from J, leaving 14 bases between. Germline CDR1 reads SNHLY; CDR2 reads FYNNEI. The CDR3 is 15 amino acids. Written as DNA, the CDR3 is TGTGCCAGCAGTGAATTGCGGGGGCAAAGTGAAAAACTGTTTTTT. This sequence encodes CASSELRGQSEKLFF.

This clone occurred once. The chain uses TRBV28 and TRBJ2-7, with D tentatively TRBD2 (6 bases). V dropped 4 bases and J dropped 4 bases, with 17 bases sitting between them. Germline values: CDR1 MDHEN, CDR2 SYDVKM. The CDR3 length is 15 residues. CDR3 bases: TGTGCCAGCAGTTCATTTCCCGAGGGAGGTTACGAGCAGTACTTC. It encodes CASSSFPEGGYEQYF.